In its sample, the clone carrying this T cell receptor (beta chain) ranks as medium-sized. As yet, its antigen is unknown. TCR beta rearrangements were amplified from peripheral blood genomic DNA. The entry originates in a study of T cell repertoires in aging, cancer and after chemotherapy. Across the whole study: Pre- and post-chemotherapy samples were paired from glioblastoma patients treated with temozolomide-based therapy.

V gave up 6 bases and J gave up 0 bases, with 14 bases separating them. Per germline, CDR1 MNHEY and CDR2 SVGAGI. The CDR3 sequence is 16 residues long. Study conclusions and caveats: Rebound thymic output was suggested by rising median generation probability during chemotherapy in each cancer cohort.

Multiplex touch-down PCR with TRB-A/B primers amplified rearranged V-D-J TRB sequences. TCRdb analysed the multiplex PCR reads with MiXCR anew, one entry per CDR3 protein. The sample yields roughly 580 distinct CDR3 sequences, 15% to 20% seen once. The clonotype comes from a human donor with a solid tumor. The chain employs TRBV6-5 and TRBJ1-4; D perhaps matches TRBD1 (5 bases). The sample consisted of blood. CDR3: CASRATAWATNEKLFF. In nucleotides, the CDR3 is TGTGCCAGCAGGGCGACAGCCTGGGCAACTAATGAAAAACTGTTTTTT.